These 5 T cell receptor beta chains came from one sample sequenced in a study of blood T cell repertoires in COVID-19. Profiled with immunoSEQ multiplex PCR; TCRdb holds only in-frame clones, not every one. This sample has approximately 220,000 clones; roughly four fifths occur once, and the top ten carry nearly 5%. Sequenced: PBMCs or T cells enriched from blood (not recorded which). These receptors were collected from a woman in her forties or fifties who had been exposed to COVID-19.

The chain employs TRBV25-1 and TRBJ1-5; D may be TRBD1 (5 bases). This CDR3 spans 12 amino acids. V gave up 7 bases and J gave up 7 bases, with 11 bases separating them. CDR1 and CDR2 (germline): MGHDK, SYGVNS. DNA of the CDR3: TGTGCCAGCACTACGGGGGAACAGCCCCAGCATTTT. It encodes CASTTGEQPQHF. Variable domain in full (rest from reference TRBV25-1 and TRBJ1-5): EADIYQTPRYLVIGTGKKITLECSQTMGHDKMYWYQQDPGMELHLIHYSYGVNSTEKGDLSSESTVSRIRTEHFPLTLESARPSHTSQYLCASTTGEQPQHFGDGTRLSIL.

The chain uses TRBV18 and TRBJ1-1, with a tentative D call TRBD1 (5 bases). V gave up 8 bases and J gave up 0 bases, with 13 bases separating them. This CDR3 region has 14 residues. Germline values: CDR1 KGHSH, CDR2 LQKENI. CDR3 bases: TGTGCCAGCGTTCCGGGACTGATGAACACTGAAGCTTTCTTT. This sequence encodes CASVPGLMNTEAFF.

The genes are TRBV29-1 and TRBJ2-5; 8 nucleotides match TRBD2. Germline CDR1 SQVTM, CDR2 ANQGSEA. This CDR3 has 13 amino acids. The J segment lost 4 bases and the V segment lost 7 bases, leaving 8 bases of the junction unmatched. CDR3 loop: CSASGTRAETQYF. CDR3 DNA: TGCAGCGCATCCGGGACTAGGGCAGAGACCCAGTACTTC.

The V call is TRBV10-3, the J call TRBJ2-2, with a tentative D call TRBD2 (6 bases). The V and J ends lost 11 bases and 1 base respectively, with 14 bases between them. The CDR3 totals 14 residues. Germline CDR1 reads ENHRY; CDR2 reads SYGVKD. Here the CDR3 DNA reads TGTGCCTCCCGTAGCGGCGGGAACACCGGGGAGCTGTTTTTT. The encoded protein is CASRSGGNTGELFF.

This sequence joins TRBV4-2 and TRBJ2-1; D ambiguous. The germline V gene encodes CDR1 LGHNA and CDR2 YNFKEQ. V lost 0 bases to trimming and J lost 8 bases, with 14 bases between them. The CDR3 runs 15 residues. CDR3 in DNA: TGTGCCAGCAGCCAAGACTGGAATGGGCCTTATGAGCAGTTCTTC. Amino acids: CASSQDWNGPYEQFF.